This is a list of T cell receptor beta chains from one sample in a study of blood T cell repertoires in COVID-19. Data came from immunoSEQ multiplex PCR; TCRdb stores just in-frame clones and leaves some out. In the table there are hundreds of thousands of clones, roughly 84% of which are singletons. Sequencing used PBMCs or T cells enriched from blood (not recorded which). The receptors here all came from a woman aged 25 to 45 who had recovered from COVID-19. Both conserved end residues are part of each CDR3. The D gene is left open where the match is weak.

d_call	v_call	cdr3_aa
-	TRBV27	CASSPGLPKAYNEQFF
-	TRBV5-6	CASSLRGGYSPLHF
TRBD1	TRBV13	CASSLSGTVDEQYF
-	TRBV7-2	CASKSAGRTGELFF
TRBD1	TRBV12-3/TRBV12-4	CASSLRQGYEQYF
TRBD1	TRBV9	CASSPPPGQGSYEQYF
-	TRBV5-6	CASGFSPGETQYF
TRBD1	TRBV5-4	CASSPGQGTITEAFF
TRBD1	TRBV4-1	CASSQGPGQGGYETQYF
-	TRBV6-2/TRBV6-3	CASSSSTRQQPTEFSEQFF
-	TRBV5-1	CASHAGDTLNYGYTF
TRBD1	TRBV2	CASSGGGQGEKAFF
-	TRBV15	CATSSDFPGRGSPLHF
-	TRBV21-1	CASSKGHGSTDTQYF